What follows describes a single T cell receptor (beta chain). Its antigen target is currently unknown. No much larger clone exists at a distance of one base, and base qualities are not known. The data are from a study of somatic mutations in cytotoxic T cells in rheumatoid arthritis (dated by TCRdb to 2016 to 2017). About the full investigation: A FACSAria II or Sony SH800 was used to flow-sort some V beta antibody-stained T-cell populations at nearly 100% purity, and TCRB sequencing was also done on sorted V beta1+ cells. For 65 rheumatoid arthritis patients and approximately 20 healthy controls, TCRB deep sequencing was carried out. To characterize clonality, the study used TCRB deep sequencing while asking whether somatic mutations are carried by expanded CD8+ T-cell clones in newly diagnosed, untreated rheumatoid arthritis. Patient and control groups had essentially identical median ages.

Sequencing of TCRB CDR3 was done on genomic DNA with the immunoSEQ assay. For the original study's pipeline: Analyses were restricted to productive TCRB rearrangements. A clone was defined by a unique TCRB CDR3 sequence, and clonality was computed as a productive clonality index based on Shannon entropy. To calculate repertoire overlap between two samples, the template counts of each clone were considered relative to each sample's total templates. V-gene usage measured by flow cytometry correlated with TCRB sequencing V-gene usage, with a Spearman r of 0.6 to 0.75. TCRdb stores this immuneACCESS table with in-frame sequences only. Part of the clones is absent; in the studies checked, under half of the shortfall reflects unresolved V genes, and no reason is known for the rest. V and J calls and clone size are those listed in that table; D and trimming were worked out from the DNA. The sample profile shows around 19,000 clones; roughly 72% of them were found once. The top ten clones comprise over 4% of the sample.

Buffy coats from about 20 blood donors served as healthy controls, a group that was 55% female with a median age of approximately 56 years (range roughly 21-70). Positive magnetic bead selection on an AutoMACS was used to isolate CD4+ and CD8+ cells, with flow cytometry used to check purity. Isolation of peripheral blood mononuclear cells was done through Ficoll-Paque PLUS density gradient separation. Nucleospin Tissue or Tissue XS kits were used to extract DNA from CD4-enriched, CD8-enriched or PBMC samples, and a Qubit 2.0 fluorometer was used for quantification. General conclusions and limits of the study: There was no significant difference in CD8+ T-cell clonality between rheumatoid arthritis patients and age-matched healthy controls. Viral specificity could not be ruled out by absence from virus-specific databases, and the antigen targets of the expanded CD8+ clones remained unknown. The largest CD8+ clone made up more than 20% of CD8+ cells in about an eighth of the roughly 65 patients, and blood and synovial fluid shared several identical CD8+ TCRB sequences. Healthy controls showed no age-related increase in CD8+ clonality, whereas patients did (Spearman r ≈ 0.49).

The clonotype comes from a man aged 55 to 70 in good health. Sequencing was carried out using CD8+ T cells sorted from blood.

CDR3 region: CASSYALSGEKLFF. The DNA sequence is given as TGTGCCAGCAGTTACGCCCTTTCGGGTGAAAAACTGTTTTTT. The rearrangement combines TRBV6-6 with TRBJ1-4; too little of a D gene remains to name it. The CDR3, from cysteine to phenylalanine, totals 14 residues. Only CDR3 DNA is held: 42 bases, read in frame from base 1. V gives up 2 bases and J gives up 7 bases, and the segment between their germline ends measures 11 bases. According to the germline V gene (reference sequence), CDR1 reads MNHNY and CDR2 reads SVGAGI.